This T cell receptor beta chain was sequenced in a study of blood T cell repertoires in COVID-19. About the research overall: Samples representing acute and convalescent COVID-19 were sourced from the United States, Italy and Spain. The cDNA or gDNA used as material had been derived from T cells, B-cell-depleted T cells, or PBMCs.

Cohort allocation depended upon clinical history that participants reported. Only in-frame clones appear in the TCRdb table, and some are missing; sequencing was by immunoSEQ multiplex PCR. This sample carries 250,000 to 300,000 clones, 88% of them seen once, and the ten largest clones take approximately 2%. V lost 3 bases, J lost 1 base, and 6 bases lay in between. CDR1 MDHEN and CDR2 SYDVKM come from the germline V gene. This CDR3 comprises 13 residues. This receptor was obtained from a woman aged 55-69 years in a cohort exposed to, infected with or recovered from COVID-19 (not recorded which). The chain has TRBV28 and TRBJ2-5, with a weak D call TRBD1 (6 bases). Sequences were obtained from PBMCs or T cells enriched from blood (not recorded which). The CDR3 DNA sequence: TGTGCCAGCAGTTTGGGGGCCCAAGAGACCCAGTACTTC. Its translation is CASSLGAQETQYF. Variable domain in full (rest from reference TRBV28 and TRBJ2-5): DVKVTQSSRYLVKRTGEKVFLECVQDMDHENMFWYRQDPGLGLRLIYFSYDVKMKEKGDIPEGYSVSREKKERFSLILESASTNQTSMYLCASSLGAQETQYFGPGTRLLVL.